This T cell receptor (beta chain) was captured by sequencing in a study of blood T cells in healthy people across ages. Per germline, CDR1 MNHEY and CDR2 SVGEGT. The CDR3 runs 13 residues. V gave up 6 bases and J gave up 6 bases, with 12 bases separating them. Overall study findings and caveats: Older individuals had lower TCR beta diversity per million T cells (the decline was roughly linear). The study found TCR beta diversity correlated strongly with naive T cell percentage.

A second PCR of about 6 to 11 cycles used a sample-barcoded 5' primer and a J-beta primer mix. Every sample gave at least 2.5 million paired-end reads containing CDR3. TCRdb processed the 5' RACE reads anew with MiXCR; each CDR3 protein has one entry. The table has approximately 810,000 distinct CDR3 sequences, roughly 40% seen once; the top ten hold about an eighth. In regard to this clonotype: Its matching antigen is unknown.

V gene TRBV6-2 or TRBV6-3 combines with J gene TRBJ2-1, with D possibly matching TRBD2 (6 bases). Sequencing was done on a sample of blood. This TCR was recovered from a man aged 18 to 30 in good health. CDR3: CASREDYGNEQFF. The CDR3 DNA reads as TGTGCCAGCAGGGAGGACTACGGCAATGAGCAGTTCTTC.